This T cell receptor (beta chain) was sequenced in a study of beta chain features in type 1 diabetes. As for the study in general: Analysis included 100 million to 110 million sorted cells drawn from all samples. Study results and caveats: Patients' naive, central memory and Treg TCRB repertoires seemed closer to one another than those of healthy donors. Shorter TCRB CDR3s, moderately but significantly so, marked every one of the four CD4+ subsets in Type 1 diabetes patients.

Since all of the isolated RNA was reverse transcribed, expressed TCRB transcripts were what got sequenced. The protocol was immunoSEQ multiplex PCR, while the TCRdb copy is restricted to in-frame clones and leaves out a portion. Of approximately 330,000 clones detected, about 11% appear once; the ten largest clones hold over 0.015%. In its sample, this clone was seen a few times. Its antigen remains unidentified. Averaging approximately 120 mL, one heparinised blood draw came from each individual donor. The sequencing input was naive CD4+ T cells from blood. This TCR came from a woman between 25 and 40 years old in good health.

The CDR3 DNA follows: TGCGCCAGCAGCCAAGATCACATAGCGGGAGGGACCGGGGAGCTGTTTTTT. Encoded protein: CASSQDHIAGGTGELFF. The chain carries TRBV4-3 and TRBJ2-2; 11 positions match TRBD2. V gave up 0 bases and J gave up 5 bases; unmatched junction bases: 5. CDR1 and CDR2 (germline): LGHNA, YSLEER. This CDR3 is built from 17 residues.